The next 19 T cell receptor beta chains were all read from a single sample in a study of T-cell reconstitution after alpha-beta-depleted transplantation in children. Unique molecular identifiers were used to barcode this TCRbeta library. TCRdb re-analysed the PCR reads in MiXCR, keeping a single row per CDR3 protein. Here the sample spans 900,000 or so distinct CDR3 sequences, 16% being singletons. The starting material was PBMCs, mostly from graft donor cells, obtained 360 days after TCRalphabeta/CD19-depleted stem cell transplant. Receptor source: a male patient aged 5 to 17 who had a stem cell transplant for acute lymphoblastic leukemia, so the T cells may come from the graft donor.

This clonotype came up a few times. The V gene is TRBV20-1, the J gene TRBJ1-2; 7 bases align to TRBD1. Losses at the gene ends were 5 bases for V and 8 bases for J; bases not matched to a gene: 5. The V gene's germline CDR1 is DFQATT and CDR2 SNEGSKA (reference sequence). The CDR3 has 11 amino acids. CDR3 residues: CSAHRGVGYTF. DNA of the CDR3: TGCAGTGCTCACAGGGGCGTCGGCTACACCTTC.

This clonotype was found a few times. The V call is TRBV5-1, the J call TRBJ2-7, with D possibly matching TRBD1 (6 bases). The CDR3 spans 16 residues. Between the trimmed V and J ends, which lost 1 base and 6 bases, there was a span of 20 bases. CDR1 and CDR2 from the germline V gene are SGHRS and YFSETQ. The CDR3 sequence: CASSLSGRGAATEQYF. CDR3 DNA sequence: TGCGCCAGCAGCTTGTCTGGCAGGGGTGCTGCTACCGAGCAGTACTTC. The full variable domain, with the rest looked up from reference TRBV5-1 and TRBJ2-7, is KAGVTQTPRYLIKTRGQQVTLSCSPISGHRSVSWYQQTPGQGLQFLFEYFSETQRNKGNFPGRFSGRQFSNSRSEMNVSTLELGDSALYLCASSLSGRGAATEQYFGPGTRLTVT.

This clonotype was seen many times. This chain connects TRBV5-1 to TRBJ2-2; TRBD2 agrees at 9 bases. The CDR3 extends over 16 amino acids. The V gene's germline CDR1 is SGHRS and CDR2 YFSETQ. Trimming removed 0 bases from V and 1 base from J; junction bases left unmatched: 1. The CDR3 nucleotides read TGCGCCAGCAGCTTGGAACTAGCGGGGAACACCGGGGAGCTGTTTTTT. This translates into CASSLELAGNTGELFF.

The rearrangement links TRBV5-1 to TRBJ2-3, with 7 bases fitting TRBD2. Germline loops: CDR1 SGHRS, CDR2 YFSETQ. V gave up 10 bases and J gave up 2 bases; unmatched junction bases: 7. The CDR3 covers 13 residues. Here the CDR3 reads CASGLAATDTQYF. The DNA of the CDR3 is TGCGCCTCCGGGCTAGCGGCCACAGATACGCAGTATTTT.

This clonotype showed up just a few times. This sequence joins TRBV5-4 and TRBJ2-7; 9 bases map to TRBD2. With 0 bases clipped from V and 4 bases from J, the junction kept 5 bases outside the gene matches. CDR3 length: 15 amino acids. Germline V gene data show CDR1 as SGHNT and CDR2 as YYREEE (reference sequence). The CDR3 bases are TGTGCCAGCAGCTTGGGGAATAGCGGGAGTTACGAGCAGTACTTC. Encoded protein: CASSLGNSGSYEQYF. Full variable domain (missing parts from reference TRBV5-4 and TRBJ2-7): ETGVTQSPTHLIKTRGQQVTLRCSSQSGHNTVSWYQQALGQGPQFIFQYYREEENGRGNFPPRFSGLQFPNYSSELNVNALELDDSALYLCASSLGNSGSYEQYFGPGTRLTVT.

The V gene is TRBV12-3 or TRBV12-4, the J gene TRBJ2-7; TRBD2 might be the D (5 bases). V lost 6 bases and J lost 7, with 22 bases in between. The CDR3 spans 15 residues. The CDR3, as DNA: TGTGCCAGCAGACCAACCTGGATGGGAGTGGGGGAGCAGTACTTC. Protein: CASRPTWMGVGEQYF.

The chain has TRBV5-6 and TRBJ2-5; D ambiguous. The V and J ends lost 2 bases and 5 bases respectively, with 10 bases between them. Germline CDR1 and CDR2: SGHDT and YYEEEE. The CDR3 consists of 13 residues. CDR3 region: CASSLRPSETQYF. CDR3 sequence (DNA): TGTGCCAGCAGCTTAAGGCCCTCCGAGACCCAGTACTTC.

J is TRBJ2-1 and V is TRBV7-3; no clear D gene. The V end lost 5 bases, the J end lost 9 bases, and 17 bases lay between the germline ends. Germline CDR1 SGHTA, CDR2 FQGTGA. This CDR3 has 14 residues. CDR3 in DNA: TGTGCCAGCAGCCCCAATCTAGGGCCGGGTGAGCAGTTCTTC. It translates to CASSPNLGPGEQFF.

This clonotype was detected only once. The chain has TRBV4-1 and TRBJ1-4, with D possibly matching TRBD1 (5 bases). With 1 base removed from V and 8 bases from J, the gap between germline ends came to 20 bases. CDR1 is MGHRA, CDR2 YSYEKL, per germline. The length of the CDR3 is 17 residues. The CDR3 DNA sequence: TGCGCCAGCAGCCAAGTGGGACCAACTTGGGTGGGGGAAAAACTGTTTTTT. It is translated as CASSQVGPTWVGEKLFF.

The chain couples TRBV20-1 to TRBJ2-7; D is undetermined. CDR1 is DFQATT and CDR2 is SNEGSKA in the germline V gene (reference sequence). Trimming removed 3 bases from V and 3 bases from J, with 18 bases in between. The length of the CDR3 is 15 residues. This CDR3 reads CSASKWEPRNYEQYF. Written as DNA, the CDR3 is TGCAGTGCTAGCAAATGGGAACCCCGAAACTACGAGCAGTACTTC.

The V and J genes are TRBV6-1 and TRBJ2-1, with 8 bases identical to TRBD2. J was trimmed by 2 bases and V by 6 bases; bases with no gene match: 9. This CDR3 spans 16 amino acids. Germline V gene lookup returns CDR1 MNHNS and CDR2 SASEGT. CDR3 DNA: TGTGCCAGCAGAGCTAAAGCGGGAGTCACCTACAATGAGCAGTTCTTC. Protein sequence: CASRAKAGVTYNEQFF.

The rearrangement links TRBV19 to TRBJ2-2; a weak D match, TRBD1 (5 bases). CDR1 and CDR2 from the germline V gene are LNHDA and SQIVND (reference sequence). Trimming took 4 bases from V and 5 from J, leaving 8 bases between them. The CDR3 has 13 amino acids. The CDR3 nucleotides read TGTGCCAGTAGTACAAGGGGAACCGGGGAGCTGTTTTTT. As protein: CASSTRGTGELFF. The whole variable domain, remainder taken from reference TRBV19 and TRBJ2-2, is DGGITQSPKYLFRKEGQNVTLSCEQNLNHDAMYWYRQDPGQGLRLIYYSQIVNDFQKGDIAEGYSVSREKKESFPLTVTSAQKNPTAFYLCASSTRGTGELFFGEGSRLTVL.

The J gene is TRBJ2-3, the V gene TRBV29-1; possibly TRBD2 for D (6 bases). Germline values: CDR1 SQVTM, CDR2 ANQGSEA. This CDR3 has 13 residues. V shed 6 bases and J shed 2 bases, with 12 bases lying between them. CDR3 bases: TGCAGCGTAAGAGGGAGGTTCACAGATACGCAGTATTTT. Amino acids: CSVRGRFTDTQYF.

V and J are TRBV20-1 and TRBJ2-7, with 8 positions matching TRBD2. Germline V lookup: CDR1 DFQATT, CDR2 SNEGSKA (reference sequence). The CDR3 totals 15 residues. The V gene end was trimmed by 2 bases and the J gene end by 1 base; junction bases not matched to a gene: 7. This CDR3 reads CSARWASGLSYEQYF. The CDR3 region has the DNA TGCAGTGCTAGATGGGCTAGCGGGCTTTCCTACGAGCAGTACTTC.

V gene TRBV20-1 combines with J gene TRBJ2-5; a weak D match, TRBD2 (6 bases). V was cut by 3 bases and J by 9 bases, with 11 bases left in between. CDR3 length: 11 residues. Germline-derived CDR1 and CDR2 are DFQATT and SNEGSKA (reference sequence). The DNA for the CDR3 is TGCAGTGCTAGGGGGGGAGTCCCCCAGTACTTC. Translating it yields CSARGGVPQYF.

The chain joins TRBV4-1 to TRBJ2-7; 13 bases are shared with TRBD2. The DNA end is a closer match to TRBJ2-1, so the J assignment may be wrong. CDR1 and CDR2 (germline): MGHRA, YSYEKL. The CDR3 has 18 residues. The CDR3 region has the DNA TGCGCCAGCAGCACTATACCGGGACTAGCGGGAAACCCATACGAGCAGTTCTTC. It is translated as CASSTIPGLAGNPYEQFF.

This clonotype was seen ten or more times. The chain carries TRBV28 and TRBJ2-7; D might be TRBD1 (5 bases). The CDR3 contains 14 residues. Trimming shortened V by 4 bases and J by 0 bases, and 10 bases separated the two germline ends. Per germline, CDR1 MDHEN and CDR2 SYDVKM. The chain's CDR3 is CASSWPGSSYEQYF. DNA of the CDR3: TGTGCCAGCAGTTGGCCAGGGTCCTCCTACGAGCAGTACTTC.

This sequence joins TRBV4-1 and TRBJ1-1, with TRBD1 matching over 10 bases. This CDR3 is built from 15 residues. Germline trimming cut 1 base from V and 5 bases from J; bases unmatched to any gene: 4. Germline V CDR1 and CDR2: MGHRA, YSYEKL. For the CDR3, the DNA is TGCGCCAGCAGCCAAGGGGGACAGGGGAAGACTGAAGCTTTCTTT. Its translation is CASSQGGQGKTEAFF.

This clonotype was seen a handful of times. The chain recombines TRBV27 with TRBJ1-5; TRBD1 matches 8 bases. The germline V gene has CDR1 MNHEY and CDR2 SMNVEV (reference sequence). The length of the CDR3 is 14 residues. Trimming cost V 2 bases and J 6 bases; bases outside gene matches: 3. The CDR3 DNA follows: TGTGCCAGCAGTTTACTCCAGGGGGCTCAGCCCCAGCATTTT. Protein sequence: CASSLLQGAQPQHF.